These 3 T cell receptor beta chains were all obtained from the same sample, sequenced in a study of STAT3 mutations in large granular lymphocyte leukemia. These receptors' targets are unknown. General study findings and limits: At least one immunodominant TCR beta clonotype appeared in every T-cell large granular lymphocyte leukemia patient.

Sequenced by immunoSEQ multiplex PCR; TCRdb stores in-frame clones only, minus some. The sample lists under 25,000 clones, around 92% occurring once. Sequenced: peripheral blood mononuclear cells. The receptors originated from a man in his sixties with T-cell large granular lymphocyte leukemia. Some clones in this sample may be carry-over from other donors' samples.

The chain is built from TRBV6-5 and TRBJ1-2; D gene uncertain. V was cut by 6 bases and J by 8 bases, with 19 bases left in between. Germline CDR1 reads MNHEY; CDR2 reads SVGAGI. The CDR3 consists of 14 residues. The CDR3 here is CASSPIGLVGGYTF. In DNA form, the CDR3 reads TGTGCCAGCAGCCCCATCGGGCTAGTGGGCGGCTACACCTTC.

The DNA for the CDR3 is TGCGCCAGCAGCTATGGCCAGGGGTCTCAAGAGACCCAGTACTTC. Its protein product is CASSYGQGSQETQYF. The chain links TRBV5-1 to TRBJ2-5; maybe TRBD1 (6 bases). The CDR3 loop spans 15 amino acids. V lost 3 bases, J lost 2 bases, and 14 bases lay in between. The germline CDR1 and CDR2 sequences are SGHRS and YFSETQ. The full variable domain, with the rest looked up from reference TRBV5-1 and TRBJ2-5, is KAGVTQTPRYLIKTRGQQVTLSCSPISGHRSVSWYQQTPGQGLQFLFEYFSETQRNKGNFPGRFSGRQFSNSRSEMNVSTLELGDSALYLCASSYGQGSQETQYFGPGTRLLVL.

The chain employs TRBV5-4 and TRBJ1-2; possible D gene TRBD1, 5 bases. The germline V and J ends were trimmed by 2 bases and 2 bases, with 16 bases remaining between them. CDR3 length equals 16 residues. Germline CDR1 is SGHNT and CDR2 is YYREEE (reference sequence). CDR3 coding DNA: TGTGCCAGCAGCTTAGACAGCATTAACTTCAACTATGGCTACACCTTC. Translated: CASSLDSINFNYGYTF.